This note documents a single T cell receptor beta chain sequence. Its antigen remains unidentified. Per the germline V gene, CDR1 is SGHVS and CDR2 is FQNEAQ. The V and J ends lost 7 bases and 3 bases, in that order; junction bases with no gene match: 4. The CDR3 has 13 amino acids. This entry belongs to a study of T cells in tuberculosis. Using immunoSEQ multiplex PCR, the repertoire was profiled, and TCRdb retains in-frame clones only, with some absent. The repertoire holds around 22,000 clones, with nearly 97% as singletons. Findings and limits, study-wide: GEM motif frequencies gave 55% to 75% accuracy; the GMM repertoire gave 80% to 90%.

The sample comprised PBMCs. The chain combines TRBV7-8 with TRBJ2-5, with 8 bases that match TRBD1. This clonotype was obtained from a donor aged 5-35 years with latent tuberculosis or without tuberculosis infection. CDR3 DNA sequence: TGTGCCAGCACCCGGGACAGGAAAGAGACCCAGTACTTC. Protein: CASTRDRKETQYF.